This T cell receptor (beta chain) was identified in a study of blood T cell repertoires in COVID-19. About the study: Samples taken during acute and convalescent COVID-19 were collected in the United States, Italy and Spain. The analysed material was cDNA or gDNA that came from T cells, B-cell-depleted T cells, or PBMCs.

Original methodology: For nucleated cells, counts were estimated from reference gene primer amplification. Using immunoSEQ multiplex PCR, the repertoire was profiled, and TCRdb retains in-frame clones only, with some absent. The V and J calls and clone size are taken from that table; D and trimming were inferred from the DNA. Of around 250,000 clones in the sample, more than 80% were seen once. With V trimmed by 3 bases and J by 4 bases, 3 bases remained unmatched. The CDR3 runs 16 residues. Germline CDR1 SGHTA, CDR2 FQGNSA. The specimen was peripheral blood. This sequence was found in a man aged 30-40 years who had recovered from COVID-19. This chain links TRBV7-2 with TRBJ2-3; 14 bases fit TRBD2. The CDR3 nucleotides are TGTGCCAGCAGCTTCGGACTAGCGGGGGGCCCAGATACGCAGTATTTT. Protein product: CASSFGLAGGPDTQYF.